The following is a T cell receptor beta chain sequence with its context. This clonotype was counted at least ten times. Its recognized antigen is unknown. Per-nucleotide qualities are absent, and no much larger clonotype sits a single base away. These data belong to a study of response to subunit inactivated influenza vaccine (dated by TCRdb to between 2017 and 2018). A note on the overall study: To follow how T cells responded to a trivalent subunit inactivated influenza vaccine, the researchers relied on deep quantitative profiling of the T cell receptor repertoire. General findings and caveats noted by the study authors: It was suggested by the authors that each seasonal influenza vaccination may recruit only a limited number of new T cells.

The receptor library was made with RT-PCR. The listed sequencing device is Illumina HiSeq 2500. TCRdb reprocessing: public reads trimmed at Q25 with fastp, clones called with MiXCR, in-frame beta chains kept. Identical CDR3 protein sequences are pooled into one entry, listed with their most common genes and DNA. The sample includes approximately 500,000 distinct CDR3 sequences, with 10% to 15% observed a single time. Roughly 13% of the sample rests with the top ten. This sample's time point label indicates: 45 days after influenza vaccine administration. The TCR was taken from a man aged 50-59 years who received an inactivated influenza vaccine. Donor details come from another sample of the same person, matched by shared clones. The source material was PBMCs from blood, sampled 40 to 50 days after vaccination.

The sequenced DNA is TGTGCCAGCAGCTTAGAGGCCCCGAGAGAGACCCAGTACTTC. Its protein is CASSLEAPRETQYF. The chain is encoded by TRBV7-9 joined to TRBJ2-5; the D gene cannot be resolved reliably. Trimming removed 1 base from V and 4 bases from J, leaving 10 bases between the germline ends. The CDR3 covers 14 residues, taking in both the cysteine and the phenylalanine. Solely the CDR3 DNA is kept, with 42 bases framed from the first base. As encoded in the germline V gene (reference sequence), CDR1 is SEHNR while CDR2 is FQNEAQ.